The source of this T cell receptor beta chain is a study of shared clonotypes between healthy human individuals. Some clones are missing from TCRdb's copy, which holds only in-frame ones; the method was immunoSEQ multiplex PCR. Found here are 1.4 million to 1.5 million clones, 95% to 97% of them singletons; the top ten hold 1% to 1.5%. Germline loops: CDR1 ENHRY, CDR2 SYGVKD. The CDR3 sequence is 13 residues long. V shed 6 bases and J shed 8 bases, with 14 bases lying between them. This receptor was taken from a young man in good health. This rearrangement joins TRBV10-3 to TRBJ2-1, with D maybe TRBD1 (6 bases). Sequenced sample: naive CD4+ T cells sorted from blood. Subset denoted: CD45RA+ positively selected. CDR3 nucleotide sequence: TGTGCCATCAGGGGGGCCGAAAATGATGAGCAGTTCTTC. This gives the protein CAIRGAENDEQFF.